This T cell receptor beta chain was sequenced for a study of blood T cell repertoires in COVID-19. The CDR3 has 18 amino acids. Germline trimming cut 5 bases from V and 4 bases from J; bases unmatched to any gene: 14. CDR1 and CDR2 (germline): LNHDA, SQIVND (reference sequence). TCRdb's copy holds only in-frame clones and misses some; the assay was immunoSEQ multiplex PCR. Among under 400,000 clones listed, more than 70% were seen once. Allocation to cohorts depended on clinical history reported by the participants. The source material was PBMCs or T cells enriched from blood (not recorded which). This receptor was obtained from a young woman who had been exposed to COVID-19. This sequence joins TRBV19 and TRBJ2-5; 12 bases map to TRBD2. The DNA for the CDR3 is TGTGCCAGTAGTTCCACCGGGACTAGCGGGTTCCGGGGAGAGACCCAGTACTTC. Its translation is CASSSTGTSGFRGETQYF.